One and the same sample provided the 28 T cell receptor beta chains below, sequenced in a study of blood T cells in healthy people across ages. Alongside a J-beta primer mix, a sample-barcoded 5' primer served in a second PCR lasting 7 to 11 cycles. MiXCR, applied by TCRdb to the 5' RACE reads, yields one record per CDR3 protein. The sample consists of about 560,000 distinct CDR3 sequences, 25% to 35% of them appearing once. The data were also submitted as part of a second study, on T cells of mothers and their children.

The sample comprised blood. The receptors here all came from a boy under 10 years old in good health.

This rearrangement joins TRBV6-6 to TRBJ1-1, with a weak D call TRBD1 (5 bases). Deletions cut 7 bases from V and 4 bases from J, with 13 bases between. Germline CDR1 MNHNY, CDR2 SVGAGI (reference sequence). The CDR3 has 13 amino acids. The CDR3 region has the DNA TGTGCCAGCAATTGGGGGTTTGTCACTGAAGCTTTCTTT. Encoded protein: CASNWGFVTEAFF.

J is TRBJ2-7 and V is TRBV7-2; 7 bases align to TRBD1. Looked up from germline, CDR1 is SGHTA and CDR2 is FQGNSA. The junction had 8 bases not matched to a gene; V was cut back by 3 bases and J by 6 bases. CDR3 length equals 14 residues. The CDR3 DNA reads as TGTGCCAGCAGCTTCCGGGACAGTCCACGCGAGCAGTACTTC. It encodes CASSFRDSPREQYF.

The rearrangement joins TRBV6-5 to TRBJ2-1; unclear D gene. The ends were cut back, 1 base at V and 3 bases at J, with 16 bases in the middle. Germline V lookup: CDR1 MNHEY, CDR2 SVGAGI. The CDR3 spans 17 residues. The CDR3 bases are TGTGCCAGCAGTTACTTCTCTGGCACTCCGGGCTACAATGAGCAGTTCTTC. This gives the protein CASSYFSGTPGYNEQFF.

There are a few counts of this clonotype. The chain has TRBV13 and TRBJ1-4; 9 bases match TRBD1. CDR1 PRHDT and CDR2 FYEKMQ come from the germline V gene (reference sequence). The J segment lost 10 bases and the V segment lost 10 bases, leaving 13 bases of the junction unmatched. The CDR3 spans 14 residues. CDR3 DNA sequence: TGTGCCACCAGACAGGGGGGCCGAAAGAGAAAACTGTTTTTT. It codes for CATRQGGRKRKLFF. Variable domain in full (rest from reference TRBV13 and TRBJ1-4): AAGVIQSPRHLIKEKRETATLKCYPIPRHDTVYWYQQGPGQDPQFLISFYEKMQSDKGSIPDRFSAQQFSDYHSELNMSSLELGDSALYFCATRQGGRKRKLFFGSGTQLSVL.

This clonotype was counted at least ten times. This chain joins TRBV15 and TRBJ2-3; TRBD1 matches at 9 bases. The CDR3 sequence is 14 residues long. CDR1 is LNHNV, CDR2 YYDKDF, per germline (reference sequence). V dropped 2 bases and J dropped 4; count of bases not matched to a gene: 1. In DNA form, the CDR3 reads TGTGCCACCAGCAGAAGGACAGGGGCAGATACGCAGTATTTT. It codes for CATSRRTGADTQYF.

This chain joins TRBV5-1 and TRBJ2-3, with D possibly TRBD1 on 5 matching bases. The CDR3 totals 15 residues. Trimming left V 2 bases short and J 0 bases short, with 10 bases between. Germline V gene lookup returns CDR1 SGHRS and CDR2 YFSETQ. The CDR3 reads CASSFGATSTDTQYF. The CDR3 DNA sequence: TGCGCCAGCAGCTTTGGGGCAACTAGCACAGATACGCAGTATTTT. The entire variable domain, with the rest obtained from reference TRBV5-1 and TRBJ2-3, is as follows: KAGVTQTPRYLIKTRGQQVTLSCSPISGHRSVSWYQQTPGQGLQFLFEYFSETQRNKGNFPGRFSGRQFSNSRSEMNVSTLELGDSALYLCASSFGATSTDTQYFGPGTRLTVL.

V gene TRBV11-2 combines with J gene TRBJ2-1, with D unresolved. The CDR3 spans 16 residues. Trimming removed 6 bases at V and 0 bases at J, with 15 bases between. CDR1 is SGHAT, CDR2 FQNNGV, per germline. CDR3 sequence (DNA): TGTGCCAGCAGGGCCCTTCGAGCGAGCTCCTACAATGAGCAGTTCTTC. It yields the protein CASRALRASSYNEQFF.

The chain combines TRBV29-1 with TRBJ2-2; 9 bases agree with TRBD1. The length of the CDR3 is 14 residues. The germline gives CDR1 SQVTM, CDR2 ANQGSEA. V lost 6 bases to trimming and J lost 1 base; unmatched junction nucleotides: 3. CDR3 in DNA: TGCAGCGTGGGGGACAGGGTGAACACCGGGGAGCTGTTTTTT. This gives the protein CSVGDRVNTGELFF.

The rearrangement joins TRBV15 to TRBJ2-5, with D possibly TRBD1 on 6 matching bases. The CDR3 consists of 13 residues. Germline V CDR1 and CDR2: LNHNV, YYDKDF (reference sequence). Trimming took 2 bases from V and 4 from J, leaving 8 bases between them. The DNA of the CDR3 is TGTGCCACCAGCAGACAGGGGAGAGAGACCCAGTACTTC. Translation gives CATSRQGRETQYF.

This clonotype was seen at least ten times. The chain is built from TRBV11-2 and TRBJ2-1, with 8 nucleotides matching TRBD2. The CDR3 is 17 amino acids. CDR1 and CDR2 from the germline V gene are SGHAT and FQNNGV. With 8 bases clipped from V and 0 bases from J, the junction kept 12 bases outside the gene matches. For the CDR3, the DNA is TGTGCCAGCCATGAGCTAGCGGGTATGAACTCCTACAATGAGCAGTTCTTC. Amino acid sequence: CASHELAGMNSYNEQFF. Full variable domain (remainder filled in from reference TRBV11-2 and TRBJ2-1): EAGVAQSPRYKIIEKRQSVAFWCNPISGHATLYWYQQILGQGPKLLIQFQNNGVVDDSQLPKDRFSAERLKGVDSTLKIQPAKLEDSAVYLCASHELAGMNSYNEQFFGPGTRLTVL.

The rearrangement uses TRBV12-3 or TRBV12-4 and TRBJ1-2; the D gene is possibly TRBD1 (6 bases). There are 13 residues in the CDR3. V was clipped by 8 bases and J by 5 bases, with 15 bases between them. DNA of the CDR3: TGTGCCAGCTGGGGTGCGGGGGCATATGGCTACACCTTC. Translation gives CASWGAGAYGYTF.

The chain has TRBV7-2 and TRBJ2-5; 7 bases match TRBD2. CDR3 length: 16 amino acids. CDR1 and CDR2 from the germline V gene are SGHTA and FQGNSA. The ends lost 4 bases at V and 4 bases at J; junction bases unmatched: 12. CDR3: CASSSDFVWEGETQYF. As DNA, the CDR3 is TGTGCCAGCAGCTCCGACTTTGTATGGGAGGGAGAGACCCAGTACTTC.

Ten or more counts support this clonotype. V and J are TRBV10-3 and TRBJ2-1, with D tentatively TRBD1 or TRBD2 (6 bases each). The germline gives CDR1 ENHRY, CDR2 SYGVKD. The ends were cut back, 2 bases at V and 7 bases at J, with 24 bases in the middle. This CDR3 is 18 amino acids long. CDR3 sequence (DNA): TGTGCCATCAGTGAGCCCGCCCCGTCCGAAGGGGGGCGAAATGAGCAGTTCTTC. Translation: CAISEPAPSEGGRNEQFF.

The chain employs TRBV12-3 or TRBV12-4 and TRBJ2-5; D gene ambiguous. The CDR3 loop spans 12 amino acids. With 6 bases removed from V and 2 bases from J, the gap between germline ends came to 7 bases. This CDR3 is CASRSVQETQYF. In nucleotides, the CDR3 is TGTGCCAGCAGGAGCGTGCAAGAGACCCAGTACTTC.

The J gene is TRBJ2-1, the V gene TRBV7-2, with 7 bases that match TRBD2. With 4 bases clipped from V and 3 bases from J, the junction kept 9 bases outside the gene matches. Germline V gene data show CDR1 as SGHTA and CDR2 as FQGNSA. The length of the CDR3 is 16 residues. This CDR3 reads CASSSYSRDYYNEQFF. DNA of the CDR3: TGTGCCAGCAGCTCTTACTCCCGGGACTACTACAATGAGCAGTTCTTC.

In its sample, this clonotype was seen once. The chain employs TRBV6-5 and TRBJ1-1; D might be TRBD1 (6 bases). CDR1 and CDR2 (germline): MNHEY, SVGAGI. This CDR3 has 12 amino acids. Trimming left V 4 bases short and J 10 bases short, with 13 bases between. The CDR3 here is CASSFQQGVAFF. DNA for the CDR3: TGTGCCAGCAGTTTCCAACAGGGAGTAGCTTTCTTT.

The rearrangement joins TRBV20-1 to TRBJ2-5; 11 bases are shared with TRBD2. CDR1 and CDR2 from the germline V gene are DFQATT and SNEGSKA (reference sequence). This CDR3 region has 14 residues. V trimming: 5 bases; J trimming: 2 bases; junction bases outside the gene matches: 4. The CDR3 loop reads CSARRLAGQETQYF. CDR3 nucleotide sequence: TGCAGTGCTCGGAGACTAGCGGGGCAAGAGACCCAGTACTTC.

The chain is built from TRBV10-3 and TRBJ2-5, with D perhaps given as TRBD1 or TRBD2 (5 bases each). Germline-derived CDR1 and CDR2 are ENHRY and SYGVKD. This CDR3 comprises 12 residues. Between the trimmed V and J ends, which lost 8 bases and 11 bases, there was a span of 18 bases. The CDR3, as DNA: TGTGCCATCTGGGACCGAACTACGACGCAGTACTTC. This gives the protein CAIWDRTTTQYF.

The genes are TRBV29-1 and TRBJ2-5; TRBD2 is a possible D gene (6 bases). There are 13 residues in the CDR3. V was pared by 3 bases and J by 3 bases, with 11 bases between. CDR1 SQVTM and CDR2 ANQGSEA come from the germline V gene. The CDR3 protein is CSVDPTGEETQYF. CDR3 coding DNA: TGCAGCGTTGACCCAACGGGGGAAGAGACCCAGTACTTC.

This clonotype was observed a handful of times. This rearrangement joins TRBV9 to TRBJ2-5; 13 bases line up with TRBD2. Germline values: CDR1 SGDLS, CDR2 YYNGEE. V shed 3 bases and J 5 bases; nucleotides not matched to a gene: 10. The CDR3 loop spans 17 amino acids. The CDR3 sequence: CASSGLLAGGPGETQYF. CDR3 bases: TGTGCCAGCAGCGGCCTACTAGCGGGAGGGCCTGGGGAGACCCAGTACTTC.

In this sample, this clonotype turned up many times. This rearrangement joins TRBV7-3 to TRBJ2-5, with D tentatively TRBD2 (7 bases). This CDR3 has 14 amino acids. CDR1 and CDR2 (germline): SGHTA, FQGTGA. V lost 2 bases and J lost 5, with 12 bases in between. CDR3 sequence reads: CASSLRGAAETQYF. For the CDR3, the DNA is TGTGCCAGCAGCTTACGGGGGGCCGCGGAGACCCAGTACTTC.

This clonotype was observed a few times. The CDR3, as DNA: TGCAGCACCGGGGAGGGGGACCAGCCCCAGCATTTT. Translation: CSTGEGDQPQHF. The V gene is TRBV29-1, the J gene TRBJ1-5; weak D call: TRBD1 (6 bases). Germline loops: CDR1 SQVTM, CDR2 ANQGSEA. V was trimmed by 8 bases and J by 7 bases, leaving 15 bases between them. CDR3 length: 12 residues.

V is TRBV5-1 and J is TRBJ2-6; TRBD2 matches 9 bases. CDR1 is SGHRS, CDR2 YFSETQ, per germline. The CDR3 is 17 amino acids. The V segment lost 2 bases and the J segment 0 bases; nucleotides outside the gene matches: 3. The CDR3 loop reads CASSFSSGGSGANVLTF. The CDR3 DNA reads TGCGCCAGCAGCTTCAGTAGCGGGGGCTCTGGGGCCAACGTCCTGACTTTC.

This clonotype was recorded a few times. CDR3 protein: CSADTGNGYTF. The DNA for the CDR3 is TGCAGCGCAGACACAGGGAATGGCTACACCTTC. This sequence joins TRBV29-1 and TRBJ1-2, with a possible D match to TRBD1 (6 bases). This CDR3 comprises 11 residues. V was clipped by 7 bases and J by 6 bases, with 12 bases between them. Germline loops: CDR1 SQVTM, CDR2 ANQGSEA.

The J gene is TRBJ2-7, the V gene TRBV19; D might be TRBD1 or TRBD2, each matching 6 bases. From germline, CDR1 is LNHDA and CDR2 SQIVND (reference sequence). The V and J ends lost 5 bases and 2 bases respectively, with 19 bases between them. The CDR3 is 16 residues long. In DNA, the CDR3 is TGTGCCAGTAGTCGGGGGCGGAGGGCAGATCCCTACGAGCAGTACTTC. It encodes CASSRGRRADPYEQYF.

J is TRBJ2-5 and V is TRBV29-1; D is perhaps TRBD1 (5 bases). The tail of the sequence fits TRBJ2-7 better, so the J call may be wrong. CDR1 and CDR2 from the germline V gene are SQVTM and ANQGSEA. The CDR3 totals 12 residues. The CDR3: CSVEVGVGEQYF. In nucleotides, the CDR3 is TGCAGCGTTGAAGTAGGGGTGGGCGAGCAGTACTTC.

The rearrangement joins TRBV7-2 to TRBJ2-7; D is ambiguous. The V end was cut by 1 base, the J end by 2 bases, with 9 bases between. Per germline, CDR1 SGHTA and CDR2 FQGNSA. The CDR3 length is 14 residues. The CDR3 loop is CASSLDMGTYEQYF. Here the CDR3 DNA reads TGTGCCAGCAGCTTAGACATGGGTACCTACGAGCAGTACTTC.

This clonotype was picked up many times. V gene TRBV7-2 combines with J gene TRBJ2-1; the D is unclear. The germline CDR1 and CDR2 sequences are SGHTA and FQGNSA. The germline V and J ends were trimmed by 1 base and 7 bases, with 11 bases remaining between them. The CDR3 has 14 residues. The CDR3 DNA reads TGTGCCAGCAGCTTAGGCCAGAGATTAAATGAGCAGTTCTTC. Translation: CASSLGQRLNEQFF.